These 9 T cell receptor beta chains share one sample of origin, sequenced in a study of T cell responses to AZD1222 COVID-19 vaccine. Sequenced by immunoSEQ multiplex PCR; TCRdb stores in-frame clones only, minus some. There are roughly 150,000 clones in the sample; about 87% occur only once, and roughly 2% lies in the top ten. This specimen consisted of peripheral blood, obtained on day 0 of AZD1222 vaccination. The receptors stem from an adult in good health.

The chain is built from TRBV5-4 and TRBJ1-1; D remains ambiguous. Germline V lookup: CDR1 SGHNT, CDR2 YYREEE (reference sequence). V shed 2 bases and J shed 7 bases, with 9 bases lying between them. CDR3 size: 12 residues. The CDR3 coding sequence is TGTGCCAGCAGCTTAGATACGAATGAAGCTTTCTTT. It yields the protein CASSLDTNEAFF.

The chain carries TRBV10-2 and TRBJ1-5; a possible D gene is TRBD1 (5 bases). CDR3 length: 12 amino acids. With 6 bases removed from V and 5 bases from J, the gap between germline ends came to 8 bases. CDR1 WSHSY and CDR2 SAAADI come from the germline V gene. CDR3 protein: CASRSGYQPQHF. Here the CDR3 DNA reads TGCGCCAGCAGGTCAGGGTATCAGCCCCAGCATTTT.

The table lists this clone with a few counts. The V call is TRBV7-2, the J call TRBJ1-2; 9 positions match TRBD1. Unmatched junction bases numbered 16, after V lost 7 bases and J lost 7 bases. The CDR3 sequence is 16 residues long. Germline CDR1 and CDR2: SGHTA and FQGNSA. The DNA for the CDR3 is TGTGCCAGCATCTACCTCCCGGGACAGGGAGCGTCTGGCTACACCTTC. Its protein is CASIYLPGQGASGYTF.

This clone was seen once. The CDR3, as DNA: TGTGCCAGCAGCATATACCCTGGAGGCAGGGGAATGAACACTGAAGCTTTCTTT. This encodes CASSIYPGGRGMNTEAFF. V and J are TRBV7-9 and TRBJ1-1; possible D gene TRBD1, 6 bases. Germline V gene data show CDR1 as SEHNR and CDR2 as FQNEAQ (reference sequence). The V end lost 5 bases, the J end lost 0 bases, and 22 bases lay between the germline ends. This CDR3 spans 18 amino acids.

This chain uses TRBV28 with TRBJ1-5, with D maybe TRBD1 (5 bases). CDR1 and CDR2 (germline): MDHEN, SYDVKM. This CDR3 region has 17 residues. The ends were cut back, 6 bases at V and 4 bases at J, with 22 bases in the middle. The CDR3 DNA follows: TGTGCCAGCAGCGAGCGATCTTGGATGACAGAGAATCAGCCCCAGCATTTT. This gives the protein CASSERSWMTENQPQHF.

The chain has TRBV12-5 and TRBJ1-5; unclear D gene. Germline V gives CDR1 LGHNT, CDR2 FRNRAP. V was shortened by 1 base and J by 0 bases, with 19 bases between the two germline ends. The CDR3 loop spans 19 amino acids. CDR3 sequence (DNA): TGTGCTAGTGGTTTGGACAGACAAACCACATCTTTTAGCAATCAGCCCCAGCATTTT. This codes for CASGLDRQTTSFSNQPQHF.

This clone came up a few times. This sequence joins TRBV6-1 and TRBJ1-1; D uncertain. Trimming left V 1 base short and J 6 bases short, with 12 bases between. CDR3 length: 14 residues. Per the germline V gene, CDR1 is MNHNS and CDR2 is SASEGT. CDR3 DNA sequence: TGTGCCAGCAGTGAAGAGGTGACGCGGTCTGAAGCTTTCTTT. This encodes CASSEEVTRSEAFF.

The rearrangement uses TRBV6-5 and TRBJ1-2; unclear D gene. The CDR3 consists of 15 residues. CDR1 is MNHEY, CDR2 SVGAGI, per germline. Trimming cost V 5 bases and J 4 bases, with 17 bases left between them. The CDR3 DNA sequence: TGTGCCAGCAGTCCTTTTCGCACCGGATTCTATGGCTACACCTTC. As protein: CASSPFRTGFYGYTF.

J is TRBJ2-1 and V is TRBV28, with 8 bases lining up with TRBD1. This CDR3 has 15 residues. J gave up 10 bases and V 4 bases, and 12 bases lay outside the gene matches. The germline CDR1 and CDR2 sequences are MDHEN and SYDVKM. As DNA, the CDR3 is TGTGCCAGCAGTTCCCTCCGGACAGGGCTCTTCGAGCAGTTCTTC. It codes for CASSSLRTGLFEQFF.